This T cell receptor beta chain is drawn from a study of cytomegalovirus exposure and HLA in healthy donors. PCR amplification relied on 60 Vbeta primers (plus 13 Jbeta primers). Generated by immunoSEQ multiplex PCR, the TCRdb table keeps only in-frame clones and is missing some. Here the sample spans about 160,000 clones, about 82% being singletons. In regard to this clone: As yet, its antigen is unknown.

Study-wide findings and caveats: Equally common other TCR beta chains were less clonally expanded than HLA-associated ones, a later analysis found. As confirmed in vitro, a few CMV-associated chains were specific for CMV antigens.

The sequence was collected from a female donor in good health and CMV-seronegative. Material for sequencing was PBMCs.

CDR3 sequence reads: CASMDRALREQYF. CDR3 coding DNA: TGTGCCAGTATGGACAGGGCACTACGAGAGCAGTACTTC. The rearrangement uses TRBV27 and TRBJ2-7; 8 bases line up with TRBD1. The CDR3 runs 13 residues. The V and J ends lost 9 bases and 7 bases, in that order; junction bases with no gene match: 11. CDR1 is MNHEY and CDR2 is SMNVEV in the germline V gene (reference sequence).